Detailed here is one T cell receptor (beta chain). This clone was counted a few times. Its antigen remains undetermined. The input lacks base qualities; no much larger clone sits a single base away. The entire isolated RNA was reverse transcribed using the High Capacity cDNA Reverse Transcription Kit, and thus expressed TCRB transcripts were sequenced. Deep immunoSEQ sequencing was applied to naive, central memory and regulatory T cell samples, giving an average of about 3.7 million total reads per sample. Sorted cells were lysed in RLT buffer and RNA was extracted with DNase-treated RNeasy Micro or Mini kits, depending on cell number. To prevent cross-contamination, every cell subset was processed on its own, while patient and healthy donor samples were processed together. The immunoSEQ multiplex PCR was used to amplify TCRB sequences from cDNA, yielding 87-bp fragments that span the CDR3 region. Sequencing of the amplicons was done on the Illumina HiSeq platform. Turning to the authors' computational methods: PCR bias was corrected computationally using synthetic template baselines, and reads within Hamming distance 2 were collapsed, with unmergeable singletons discarded. Reads were aligned against IMGT to assign V, D and J genes, CDR3 length and insertions or deletions at six rearrangement sites. Within each subset, clonotype counts were normalized to the number of sorted cells before true diversity and Gini coefficients were calculated with the tcR R package. Repertoire sharing was quantified using the overlap coefficient calculated on TCRB nucleotide sequences. Imported from immuneACCESS, the table was reduced by TCRdb to in-frame sequences with V and J called. These copies leave out some clones; in studies compared against another copy, an unresolved V gene accounts for under half, and the cause of the remainder is not known. That table is the source of V, J and clone size, and D and trimming were worked out from the DNA. The sample has about 210,000 clones on record, roughly a tenth of them singletons. The ten largest clones take up 1% to 1.5% of the sample.

Each donor gave one peripheral blood draw, averaging about 100 mL, which was collected into heparinised tubes. A BD FACSAria II was used to sort naive, central memory, regulatory and stem cell-like memory CD4+ T cells with a panel that included CD45RO, CCR7, CD25, CD127, CD95 and CD27. All sorted populations exceeded 98% purity. PBMCs were separated immediately by Lymphoprep density gradient centrifugation and were stained directly, without being cultured. To minimize batch effects, samples were stained and sorted in pairs, one healthy donor with one patient per experiment. The data were obtained in a study of beta chain features in type 1 diabetes (dated 2018 in TCRdb). About the full investigation: Patients and healthy donors did not differ in mean age, gender distribution, total cell number or subset yield. A total of 85 million to 140 million sorted cells were examined across all samples, and the number of cells per subset was strongly correlated with RNA yield. The study compared TCRB repertoires of sorted circulating CD4+ T cell subsets between recently diagnosed type 1 diabetes patients and matched healthy donors. Whereas all 28 donors provided naive and central memory subsets, regulatory and stem cell-like memory subsets were isolated from just 8 patients and about 8 healthy donors.

What the study reported, not specific to this receptor: PCR might favor shorter templates, but patient and control samples were amplified and corrected together, so any skew would affect both groups equally. The naive, central memory and regulatory TCRB repertoires appeared to resemble one another more closely among patients than among healthy donors. Type 1 diabetes patients showed a moderate but significant shortening of TCRB CDR3 length in all four CD4+ subsets. Because cDNA was sequenced instead of genomic DNA, highly expressing activated cells could be over-represented, though the groups showed no difference in activation or CD3 levels. At VDJ recombination sites, type 1 diabetes patients had fewer insertions and more deleted nucleotides, which implies abnormalities in thymic rearrangement. HLA sub-analyses involved small numbers of individuals, so any influence of HLA type on TCRB rearrangement remained unresolved.

The germline V gene provides CDR1 SQVTM and CDR2 ANQGSEA. The junction shows trimming of 4 bases on V and 9 bases on J, and the gene matches do not reach 10 bases of it. Including the terminal cysteine and phenylalanine, the CDR3 comprises 14 residues. Only the CDR3 DNA stays, 42 bases, in frame from base 1. The source of this sequence is a man between 18 and 29 years old in good health. The chain is made from TRBV29-1 and TRBJ2-1, with 9 central nucleotides matching TRBD2. The sample comprised central memory CD4+ T cells from blood. For the CDR3, the sequence is CSVGSPSGVSEQFF. Here is the DNA: TGCAGCGTTGGCTCGCCTAGCGGGGTCAGTGAGCAGTTCTTC.